This TCR beta chain is from a study of identical twins. Notes on the study in general: With beta out-of-frame sequences, excess sharing by twins was weaker.

This clonotype occurred a few times. Its target is not known. CDR1 and CDR2 (germline): KGHSH, LQKENI. The ends were cut back, 0 bases at V and 0 bases at J, with 10 bases in the middle. CDR3 length: 16 residues. Using its own MiXCR run on the 5' RACE reads, TCRdb lists one record per CDR3 protein. Counted here are 200,000 to 250,000 distinct CDR3 sequences, about 7.3% occurring once; the ten biggest clones make up approximately 3.7%. This same sample was also taken into another study, of yellow fever vaccine responses in identical twins.

What was sequenced was memory (CD45RO+) T cells sorted from blood. The rearrangement links TRBV18 to TRBJ2-3; D is perhaps TRBD1 or TRBD2 (6 bases each). The sequence was obtained from a woman between 18 and 29 years old in good health. The CDR3 DNA sequence: TGTGCCAGCTCACCACCGGGGGGCTCTAGCACAGATACGCAGTATTTT. As protein: CASSPPGGSSTDTQYF.